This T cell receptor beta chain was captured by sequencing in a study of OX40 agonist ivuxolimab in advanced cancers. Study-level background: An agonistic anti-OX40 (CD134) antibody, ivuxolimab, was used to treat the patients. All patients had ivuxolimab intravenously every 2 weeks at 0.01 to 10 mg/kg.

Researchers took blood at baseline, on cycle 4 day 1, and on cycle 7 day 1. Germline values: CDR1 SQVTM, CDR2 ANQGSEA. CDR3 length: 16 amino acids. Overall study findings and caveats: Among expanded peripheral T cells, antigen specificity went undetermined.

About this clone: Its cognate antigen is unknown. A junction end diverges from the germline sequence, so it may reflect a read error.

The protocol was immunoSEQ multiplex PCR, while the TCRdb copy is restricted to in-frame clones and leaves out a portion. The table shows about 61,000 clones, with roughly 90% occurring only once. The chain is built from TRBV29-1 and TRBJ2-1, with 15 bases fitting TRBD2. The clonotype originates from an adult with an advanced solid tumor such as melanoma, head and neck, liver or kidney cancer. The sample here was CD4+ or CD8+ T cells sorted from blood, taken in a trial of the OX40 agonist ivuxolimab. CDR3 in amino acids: CSVTGLAGGSFNEQFF. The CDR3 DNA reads TGCAGCGTAACGGGACTAGCGGGAGGATCCTTCAATGAGCAGTTCTTC.